The 12 T cell receptor beta chains below come from one sample, sequenced in a study of CD8+ T cells in alopecia areata. cDNA prepared by RNA extraction and subsequent reverse transcription served as the template for sequencing. Generated by immunoSEQ multiplex PCR, the TCRdb table keeps only in-frame clones and is missing some. The sample includes around 80,000 clones, roughly 51% of them seen just once. Sequencing used NKG2D-high CD8+ T cells sorted from blood. Receptor source: a human donor with alopecia areata.

The gene calls are TRBV7-2 and TRBJ2-7; no clear D gene. Between the trimmed V and J ends, which lost 5 bases and 3 bases, there was a span of 8 bases. Germline V gives CDR1 SGHTA, CDR2 FQGNSA. The CDR3 totals 12 residues. The CDR3 is CASSPTDYEQYF. DNA for the CDR3: TGTGCCAGCAGCCCAACGGACTACGAGCAGTACTTC.

The rearrangement links TRBV7-2 to TRBJ1-1; D is ambiguous. The CDR3 consists of 14 residues. Between the trimmed V and J ends, which lost 2 bases and 1 base, there was a span of 8 bases. The V gene's germline CDR1 is SGHTA and CDR2 FQGNSA. As DNA, the CDR3 is TGTGCCAGCAGCTTATTAGGCCCGAACACTGAAGCTTTCTTT. This sequence encodes CASSLLGPNTEAFF.

The rearrangement uses TRBV4-1 and TRBJ1-2; 9 bases fit TRBD1. V shed 3 bases, J shed 3 bases, and the junction held 8 bases outside the gene matches. Looked up from germline, CDR1 is MGHRA and CDR2 is YSYEKL. This CDR3 comprises 16 residues. CDR3 sequence: CASSQALGTGYYGYTF. Here the CDR3 DNA reads TGCGCCAGCAGCCAGGCCCTCGGGACAGGGTACTATGGCTACACCTTC.

The chain is built from TRBV7-9 and TRBJ2-7; D ambiguous. CDR1 is SEHNR, CDR2 FQNEAQ, per germline (reference sequence). The CDR3 is made up of 12 amino acids. With 5 bases removed from V and 5 bases from J, the gap between germline ends came to 10 bases. CDR3 in DNA: TGTGCCAGCAGCGTATCCGACAACGAGCAGTACTTC. It encodes CASSVSDNEQYF.

The chain joins TRBV30 to TRBJ2-7; D is undetermined. V dropped 3 bases and J dropped 2 bases, with 8 bases sitting between them. The CDR3 runs to 12 residues. Germline V gene sequence: CDR1 GTSNPN, CDR2 SVGIG (reference sequence). CDR3 nucleotides: TGTGCCTGGAGCTACGGAACCTACGAGCAGTACTTC. Protein: CAWSYGTYEQYF.

This rearrangement joins TRBV27 to TRBJ2-1; D is unclear. CDR3 size: 14 residues. V was pared by 3 bases and J by 5 bases, with 11 bases between. Germline V CDR1 and CDR2: MNHEY, SMNVEV (reference sequence). CDR3 loop: CASSFAVINNEQFF. The CDR3 DNA reads TGTGCCAGCAGTTTTGCGGTTATCAACAATGAGCAGTTCTTC.

This chain joins TRBV9 and TRBJ2-1; D remains ambiguous. The CDR3 runs to 12 residues. V shed 4 bases and J shed 9 bases, with 11 bases lying between them. Germline CDR1 reads SGDLS; CDR2 reads YYNGEE. CDR3 residues: CASSMSPFEQFF. In DNA form, the CDR3 reads TGTGCCAGCAGCATGTCCCCATTTGAGCAGTTCTTC.

This clone has only a few counts. At the DNA level, this CDR3 is encoded by other sequences in the same sample as well. CDR3 amino acids: CSVGTGNYNEQFF. For the CDR3, the DNA is TGCAGCGTAGGGACAGGGAACTACAATGAGCAGTTCTTC. The rearrangement joins TRBV29-1 to TRBJ2-1; 9 positions match TRBD1. Per the germline V gene, CDR1 is SQVTM and CDR2 is ANQGSEA. The V gene end was trimmed by 6 bases and the J gene end by 3 bases; junction bases not matched to a gene: 3. The CDR3 spans 13 residues.

This clone came up a few times. The chain carries TRBV29-1 and TRBJ2-6; the D call may be TRBD1 or TRBD2 (5 bases each). V was pared by 5 bases and J by 0 bases, with 14 bases between. The CDR3 runs 16 residues. Per germline, CDR1 SQVTM and CDR2 ANQGSEA. The CDR3 region has the DNA TGCAGCGTTATGGGGAGACAGCCCTCTGGGGCCAACGTCCTGACTTTC. Its protein is CSVMGRQPSGANVLTF.

The table lists this clone with a few counts. The CDR3 here is CASSLAGGPTSEQYF. The CDR3, as DNA: TGCGCCAGCAGCTTAGCGGGAGGACCCACGTCCGAGCAGTACTTC. This chain connects TRBV4-1 to TRBJ2-7; 10 bases line up with TRBD2. The CDR3 runs 15 residues. V was clipped by 5 bases and J by 6 bases; unmatched bases: 10. CDR1 is MGHRA, CDR2 YSYEKL, per germline.

The rearrangement links TRBV13 to TRBJ2-1, with 7 bases that match TRBD1. The CDR3 is 15 amino acids. Germline V gives CDR1 PRHDT, CDR2 FYEKMQ (reference sequence). J lost 0 bases, V lost 5 bases, and 4 bases had no gene match. CDR3 region: CASSHRQGSYNEQFF. As DNA, the CDR3 is TGTGCCAGCAGCCATCGACAGGGCTCCTACAATGAGCAGTTCTTC.

Concerning this clone itself: A far bigger clonotype differs at one base, so this is likely a read error. This sequence joins TRBV18 and TRBJ2-3; D gene uncertain. With 0 bases removed from V and 5 bases from J, the gap between germline ends came to 15 bases. The germline gives CDR1 KGHSH, CDR2 LQKENI. The CDR3 covers 16 residues. The CDR3 nucleotides read TGTGCCAGCTCACCACCGTGGGTGAAGCTAGAAGATACGCAGTATTTT. Translation gives CASSPPWVKLEDTQYF.